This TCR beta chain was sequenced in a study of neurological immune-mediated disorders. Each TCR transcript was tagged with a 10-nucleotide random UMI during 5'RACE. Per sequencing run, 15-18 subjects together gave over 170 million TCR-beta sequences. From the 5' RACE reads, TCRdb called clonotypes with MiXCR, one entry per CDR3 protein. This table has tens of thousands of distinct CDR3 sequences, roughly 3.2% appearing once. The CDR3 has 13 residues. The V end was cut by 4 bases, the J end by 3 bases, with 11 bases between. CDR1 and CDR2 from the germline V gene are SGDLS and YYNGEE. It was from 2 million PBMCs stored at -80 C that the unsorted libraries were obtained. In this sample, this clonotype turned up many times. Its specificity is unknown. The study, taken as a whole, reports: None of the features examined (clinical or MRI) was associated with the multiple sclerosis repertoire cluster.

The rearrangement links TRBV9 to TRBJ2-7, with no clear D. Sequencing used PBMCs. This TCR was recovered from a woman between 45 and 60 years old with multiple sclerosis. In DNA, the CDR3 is TGTGCCAGCAGCCCCAACCACCACTACGAGCAGTACTTC. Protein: CASSPNHHYEQYF. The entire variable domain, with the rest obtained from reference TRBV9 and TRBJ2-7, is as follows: DSGVTQTPKHLITATGQRVTLRCSPRSGDLSVYWYQQSLDQGLQFLIQYYNGEERAKGNILERFSAQQFPDLHSELNLSSLELGDSALYFCASSPNHHYEQYFGPGTRLTVT.